This T cell receptor (beta chain) was obtained from a study of T-cell memory formation after mild COVID-19. The CDR3 totals 13 residues. The V gene's germline CDR1 is SGHTA and CDR2 FQGTGA. Trimming removed 3 bases from V and 10 bases from J, with 13 bases in between. In the case of this clonotype: Its antigen is not identified.

Study results and caveats: While clones contracting from day 15 to 85 were balanced between CD4 and CD8, later expanders leaned CD4+. There were some responding clones in pre-infection memory, which suggested that cross-reactive memory had joined. Still unconfirmed is whether the second-wave clones peaking on day 37 recognized SARS-CoV-2.

5'RACE, which relied on constant-segment primers, yielded TCR alpha and TCR beta cDNA libraries carrying sample barcodes and UMIs. Using its own MiXCR run on the 5' RACE reads, TCRdb lists one record per CDR3 protein. The profile covers approximately 200,000 distinct CDR3 sequences, with approximately 16% appearing a single time and about 1.9% taken by the ten largest. The chain recombines TRBV7-3 with TRBJ2-1, with a tentative D call TRBD2 (6 bases). This receptor was taken from an adult woman who had mild COVID-19 (a few samples of this study predate the infection). Cell type and time point are not known. The specimen sequenced was PBMCs or a T cell subset sorted from them (not recorded which). This chain's CDR3 is CASSLTPGEEQFF. The CDR3 DNA follows: TGTGCCAGCAGCTTGACACCGGGAGAGGAGCAGTTCTTC.